These 32 T cell receptor beta chains originate from one sample sequenced in a study of cytomegalovirus exposure and HLA in healthy donors. A multiplex PCR was run with 60 Vbeta primers and 13 Jbeta primers. TCRdb's copy holds only in-frame clones and misses some; the assay was immunoSEQ multiplex PCR. The sample holds 150,000 to 200,000 clones, roughly 86% seen once. The sequencing input was PBMCs. These TCRs come from a woman between 18 and 30 years old in good health and CMV-seronegative.

The chain is built from TRBV2 and TRBJ1-6; D is ambiguous. Trimming stripped 6 bases from V and 9 bases from J, with 15 bases between. Germline CDR1 and CDR2: SNHLY and FYNNEI. This CDR3 is 14 amino acids long. CDR3 DNA: TGTGCCAGCAGGGAGGGCCCCGGTGGTTCACCCCTCCACTTT. It codes for CASREGPGGSPLHF.

The chain couples TRBV7-2 to TRBJ2-3; no clear D gene. Trimming shortened V by 0 bases and J by 0 bases, and 10 bases separated the two germline ends. CDR1 is SGHTA and CDR2 is FQGNSA in the germline V gene. This CDR3 spans 16 amino acids. The CDR3 here is CASSLALLTSTDTQYF. The CDR3 nucleotides read TGTGCCAGCAGCTTAGCGTTGCTAACTAGCACAGATACGCAGTATTTT.

This clone was seen just once. The rearrangement uses TRBV4-1 and TRBJ2-5, with TRBD1 identical over 10 bases. The CDR3 length is 18 residues. The V and J ends lost 0 bases and 3 bases, in that order; junction bases with no gene match: 10. Germline V gene data show CDR1 as MGHRA and CDR2 as YSYEKL. The CDR3 nucleotides are TGCGCCAGCAGCCAAGATCTCTTTACGGACAGGGGGGAAGAGACCCAGTACTTC. This codes for CASSQDLFTDRGEETQYF.

This chain connects TRBV4-1 to TRBJ2-5; 11 bases map to TRBD2. The J call may be incorrect, as the DNA end agrees better with TRBJ2-7. Germline-derived CDR1 and CDR2 are MGHRA and YSYEKL. CDR3 size: 18 residues. CDR3 region: CASSQDPLAGAIFYEQYF. CDR3 coding DNA: TGCGCCAGCAGCCAAGATCCACTAGCGGGAGCGATCTTCTACGAGCAGTACTTC.

The chain combines TRBV6-1 with TRBJ1-1, with D possibly TRBD1 on 6 matching bases. The CDR3 loop spans 14 amino acids. Germline CDR1 MNHNS, CDR2 SASEGT. Trimming stripped 6 bases from V and 4 bases from J, with 15 bases between. The CDR3 loop is CASRGDRLSTEAFF. CDR3 nucleotides: TGTGCCAGCAGGGGTGACAGGCTAAGCACTGAAGCTTTCTTT.

The gene calls are TRBV11-2 and TRBJ1-2; 7 bases are a match to TRBD1. From germline, CDR1 is SGHAT and CDR2 FQNNGV. The CDR3 totals 13 residues. Losses at the gene ends were 3 bases for V and 3 bases for J; bases not matched to a gene: 1. The CDR3 bases are TGTGCCAGCAGCTTCACAGGGGACTATGGCTACACCTTC. Its protein is CASSFTGDYGYTF.

The chain employs TRBV18 and TRBJ2-5; TRBD2 is a possible D gene (5 bases). With the DNA end fitting TRBJ2-7 better, the J assignment may be wrong. Per the germline V gene, CDR1 is KGHSH and CDR2 is LQKENI. This CDR3 is 14 amino acids long. The chain's CDR3 is CASSPEVTVYEQYF. In DNA, the CDR3 is TGTGCCAGCTCACCGGAGGTAACGGTCTACGAGCAGTACTTC.

V and J are TRBV6-4 and TRBJ2-6; TRBD1 matches 7 bases. The CDR3 extends over 16 amino acids. Germline V lookup: CDR1 MRHNA, CDR2 SNTAGT. The trim removed 5 bases at V and 2 bases at J, leaving 6 bases unmatched. CDR3 sequence (DNA): TGTGCCAGCAGTCGCGACAGGGCCACTGGGGCCAACGTCCTGACTTTC. Translated, it gives CASSRDRATGANVLTF.

The chain has TRBV19 and TRBJ1-4; TRBD1 matches at 10 bases. CDR1 is LNHDA and CDR2 is SQIVND in the germline V gene (reference sequence). The ends lost 7 bases at V and 8 bases at J; junction bases unmatched: 7. The CDR3 sequence is 14 residues long. The DNA of the CDR3 is TGTGCCAGTAAGCTGGGACAGGGGAAAGAAAAACTGTTTTTT. Its translation is CASKLGQGKEKLFF.

The chain recombines TRBV6-5 with TRBJ2-3; TRBD2 agrees at 7 bases. Germline assignment: CDR1 MNHEY and CDR2 SVGAGI. V shed 6 bases and J 5 bases; nucleotides not matched to a gene: 8. The CDR3 is 14 amino acids. CDR3 sequence (DNA): TGTGCCAGCAGCGACTCAGGGAGGGGAGATACGCAGTATTTT. Translated, it gives CASSDSGRGDTQYF.

The chain recombines TRBV5-1 with TRBJ2-7, with D possibly TRBD2 on 7 matching bases. This CDR3 has 14 amino acids. The ends were cut back, 4 bases at V and 2 bases at J, with 13 bases in the middle. Germline lookup yields CDR1 SGHRS and CDR2 YFSETQ. The CDR3 coding sequence is TGCGCCAGCAGCAGTCAAGGGGGGGCCTACGAGCAGTACTTC. Its protein product is CASSSQGGAYEQYF.

J is TRBJ2-3 and V is TRBV27, with 7 nucleotides matching TRBD1. The CDR3 length is 13 residues. Trimming at V came to 6 bases and at J to 4 bases, leaving 4 bases not matched to a gene. From germline, CDR1 is MNHEY and CDR2 SMNVEV (reference sequence). The CDR3 DNA is TGTGCCAGCAGAACGACAGGGTCAGATACGCAGTATTTT. Residues: CASRTTGSDTQYF.

The chain links TRBV29-1 to TRBJ2-1; perhaps TRBD1 as D (5 bases). Germline V CDR1 and CDR2: SQVTM, ANQGSEA. With 3 bases removed from V and 9 bases from J, the gap between germline ends came to 9 bases. The CDR3 contains 11 residues. The CDR3 region has the DNA TGCAGCGTTGACAGGGTGGGTGAGCAGTTCTTC. As protein: CSVDRVGEQFF.

This clone has just a few counts. V usage is TRBV7-2 and J usage is TRBJ2-2, with D perhaps TRBD2 (5 bases). The ends were cut back, 3 bases at V and 2 bases at J, with 10 bases in the middle. The CDR3 spans 15 residues. Germline V gene data show CDR1 as SGHTA and CDR2 as FQGNSA. CDR3 sequence: CASSLEAVNTGELFF. The CDR3 nucleotides are TGTGCCAGCAGCTTGGAGGCGGTAAACACCGGGGAGCTGTTTTTT. Full variable domain (remainder filled in from reference TRBV7-2 and TRBJ2-2): GAGVSQSPSNKVTEKGKDVELRCDPISGHTALYWYRQSLGQGLEFLIYFQGNSAPDKSGLPSDRFSAERTGGSVSTLTIQRTQQEDSAVYLCASSLEAVNTGELFFGEGSRLTVL.

The chain is built from TRBV5-1 and TRBJ2-5; 8 positions match TRBD1. The J call may be wrong; the DNA end is better matched by TRBJ2-7. The germline V gene has CDR1 SGHRS and CDR2 YFSETQ. CDR3 length equals 14 residues. CDR3 nucleotide sequence: TGCGCCAGCAGCGCGGGACAGGCTGATTACGAGCAGTACTTC. It translates to CASSAGQADYEQYF.

V usage is TRBV6-1 and J usage is TRBJ2-3; 8 nucleotides match TRBD2. Germline V lookup: CDR1 MNHNS, CDR2 SASEGT. V was pared by 8 bases and J by 5 bases, with 12 bases of the junction left unmatched. The CDR3 extends over 15 amino acids. The CDR3 loop reads CASYGGAGRGDTQYF. For the CDR3, the DNA is TGTGCCAGCTACGGAGGGGCCGGGAGGGGAGATACGCAGTATTTT.

V is TRBV6-1 and J is TRBJ2-5, with 11 bases lining up with TRBD2. Trimming cost V 4 bases and J 4 bases; bases outside gene matches: 8. Germline CDR1 is MNHNS and CDR2 is SASEGT. The CDR3 is 16 residues long. CDR3 in amino acids: CASSGQTSGAGETQYF. The CDR3 DNA reads TGTGCCAGCAGTGGTCAGACTAGCGGGGCTGGAGAGACCCAGTACTTC.

The gene calls are TRBV27 and TRBJ1-1, with 7 bases identical to TRBD1. CDR1 MNHEY and CDR2 SMNVEV come from the germline V gene (reference sequence). The CDR3 has 12 amino acids. V lost 9 bases and J lost 4; bases outside the gene matches: 5. The CDR3 loop reads CASQGVGTEAFF. For the CDR3, the DNA is TGTGCCAGTCAGGGGGTAGGCACTGAAGCTTTCTTT.

This chain links TRBV5-1 with TRBJ1-3, with D perhaps matching TRBD1 (5 bases). Germline CDR1 is SGHRS and CDR2 is YFSETQ. V gave up 0 bases and J gave up 4 bases, with 11 bases separating them. The CDR3 is 15 amino acids. CDR3 amino acids: CASSLEVGPGNTIYF. The DNA for the CDR3 is TGCGCCAGCAGCTTGGAAGTGGGGCCAGGAAACACCATATATTTT. Complete variable domain (other parts from reference TRBV5-1 and TRBJ1-3): KAGVTQTPRYLIKTRGQQVTLSCSPISGHRSVSWYQQTPGQGLQFLFEYFSETQRNKGNFPGRFSGRQFSNSRSEMNVSTLELGDSALYLCASSLEVGPGNTIYFGEGSWLTVV.

The rearrangement joins TRBV21-1 to TRBJ1-4; the table names TRBD1, a call not compared with the DNA. TRBV21-1 is given as a pseudogene. The CDR3 covers 16 residues. CDR3 in amino acids: CASSKAGRGQEEKLFF. The CDR3 DNA reads as TGTGCCAGCAGCAAAGCGGGCAGGGGGCAGGAAGAAAAACTGTTTTTT.

This chain joins TRBV6-4 and TRBJ1-2, with unresolved D. This CDR3 comprises 14 residues. V was cut by 5 bases and J by 3 bases, with 13 bases left in between. Germline-derived CDR1 and CDR2 are MRHNA and SNTAGT. CDR3 sequence: CASSPTKFDYGYTF. In DNA, the CDR3 is TGTGCCAGCAGTCCCACAAAGTTTGACTATGGCTACACCTTC.

The CDR3 DNA sequence: TGCGCCAGCAGCGAGGGAGACTACAATGAGCAGTTCTTC. Residues: CASSEGDYNEQFF. V is TRBV5-1 and J is TRBJ2-1; maybe TRBD2 (5 bases). Deletions cut 4 bases from V and 3 bases from J, with 8 bases between. Germline CDR1 SGHRS, CDR2 YFSETQ. The CDR3 spans 13 residues. The full variable domain, with the rest looked up from reference TRBV5-1 and TRBJ2-1, is KAGVTQTPRYLIKTRGQQVTLSCSPISGHRSVSWYQQTPGQGLQFLFEYFSETQRNKGNFPGRFSGRQFSNSRSEMNVSTLELGDSALYLCASSEGDYNEQFFGPGTRLTVL.

This clone was detected a few times. The rearrangement joins TRBV7-9 to TRBJ1-2, with 8 positions matching TRBD1. CDR3 length: 13 residues. The J segment lost 5 bases and the V segment lost 2 bases, leaving 1 base of the junction unmatched. Germline CDR1 and CDR2: SEHNR and FQNEAQ (reference sequence). The DNA of the CDR3 is TGTGCCAGCAGCTTATGGACAGGGTATGGCTACACCTTC. Its translation is CASSLWTGYGYTF.

The J gene is TRBJ1-5, the V gene TRBV19; D may be TRBD1 (5 bases). The V gene lost 8 bases and the J gene lost 3 bases, with 14 bases spanning the gap. The CDR3 loop spans 14 amino acids. Germline assignment: CDR1 LNHDA and CDR2 SQIVND (reference sequence). CDR3 in DNA: TGTGCCAGTGGCCGGGACTGGGCCAATCAGCCCCAGCATTTT. It codes for CASGRDWANQPQHF.

The chain links TRBV10-2 to TRBJ2-1; TRBD2 is a possible D gene (5 bases). This CDR3 contains 13 residues. V dropped 7 bases and J dropped 7 bases, with 14 bases sitting between them. Per the germline V gene, CDR1 is WSHSY and CDR2 is SAAADI. CDR3 loop: CASTALPGNEQFF. The CDR3 DNA sequence: TGCGCCAGCACCGCTCTTCCGGGGAATGAGCAGTTCTTC.

This rearrangement joins TRBV30 to TRBJ2-3, with D perhaps TRBD1 (6 bases). Trimming stripped 5 bases from V and 0 bases from J, with 12 bases between. CDR1 and CDR2 (germline): GTSNPN, SVGIG (reference sequence). The CDR3 covers 14 residues. This chain's CDR3 is CAWGVGGSTDTQYF. CDR3 coding DNA: TGTGCCTGGGGGGTAGGGGGAAGCACAGATACGCAGTATTTT.

This clone was observed a handful of times. The sample has other DNA sequences that encode this CDR3 too. The chain is built from TRBV27 and TRBJ1-1, with 7 bases that match TRBD1. The CDR3 has 14 amino acids. Germline lookup yields CDR1 MNHEY and CDR2 SMNVEV (reference sequence). Trimming removed 0 bases from V and 4 bases from J; junction bases left unmatched: 2. The CDR3 sequence: CASSLSGGLTEAFF. The CDR3 DNA sequence: TGTGCCAGCAGTTTATCAGGGGGCCTCACTGAAGCTTTCTTT.

This chain uses TRBV9 with TRBJ2-5; TRBD1 agrees at 11 bases. The V and J ends lost 4 bases and 2 bases, in that order; junction bases with no gene match: 7. Per germline, CDR1 SGDLS and CDR2 YYNGEE. This CDR3 comprises 16 residues. The CDR3 DNA is TGTGCCAGCAGCACCCCGGACAGGGGGCCACAAGAGACCCAGTACTTC. Amino acids: CASSTPDRGPQETQYF.

The chain recombines TRBV11-3 with TRBJ2-2; 9 bases match TRBD2. The germline V gene has CDR1 SGHNT and CDR2 YENEEA. The CDR3 has 16 residues. V gave up 7 bases and J gave up 4 bases; unmatched junction bases: 10. The CDR3 region has the DNA TGTGCCAGCACCCGGGCAGCGGGAGGCCTCACCGGGGAGCTGTTTTTT. Protein: CASTRAAGGLTGELFF.

The genes are TRBV6-4 and TRBJ1-4; 7 bases align to TRBD1. This CDR3 is built from 16 residues. Trimming removed 4 bases from V and 0 bases from J; junction bases left unmatched: 5. Germline V gene sequence: CDR1 MRHNA, CDR2 SNTAGT. The CDR3 region is CASSVGTDATNEKLFF. In DNA form, the CDR3 reads TGTGCCAGCAGTGTCGGGACAGACGCAACTAATGAAAAACTGTTTTTT.

The chain uses TRBV10-1 and TRBJ1-5; TRBD1 might be the D (6 bases). The V end lost 3 bases, the J end lost 2 bases, and 14 bases lay between the germline ends. The CDR3 sequence is 16 residues long. Germline values: CDR1 WNHNN, CDR2 SYGVQD (reference sequence). For the CDR3, the DNA is TGCGCCAGCAGTGAAAAGGACAAGGGGGGCAATCAGCCCCAGCATTTT. It codes for CASSEKDKGGNQPQHF.

The chain combines TRBV2 with TRBJ1-6, with 8 positions matching TRBD1. The germline V gene encodes CDR1 SNHLY and CDR2 FYNNEI. J gave up 6 bases and V 6 bases, and 4 bases lay outside the gene matches. The CDR3 loop spans 14 amino acids. The CDR3: CASRRDRTNSPLHF. The CDR3 DNA sequence: TGTGCCAGCAGGCGGGACAGGACTAATTCACCCCTCCACTTT.